This T cell receptor beta chain was profiled in a study of OX40 agonist ivuxolimab in advanced cancers. Study as a whole: Melanoma, hepatocellular carcinoma, head and neck or renal cell cancer occurred in dose-escalation patients. Past anti-PD-1, anti-PD-L1 or anti-CTLA-4 therapy was accepted, and 30% to 50% had received some.

The sampling schedule covered blood at baseline, cycle 4 day 1, and cycle 7 day 1. Study outcomes and limitations: Compared with CD4+, CD8+ T cells on average had more expanded clones.

Germline lookup yields CDR1 MNHEY and CDR2 SMNVEV (reference sequence). The CDR3 totals 15 residues. Losses at the gene ends were 2 bases for V and 6 bases for J; bases not matched to a gene: 4. On this clone itself: Its antigen is unknown.

Measured with immunoSEQ multiplex PCR; TCRdb has only the in-frame clones, and not every one. The data hold 25,000 or so clones, with roughly 66% observed a single time. This clonotype was obtained from an adult with an advanced solid tumor such as melanoma, head and neck, liver or kidney cancer. The chain combines TRBV27 with TRBJ2-5; TRBD1 matches at 12 bases. The sample consisted of CD4+ or CD8+ T cells sorted from blood, taken in a trial of the OX40 agonist ivuxolimab. DNA of the CDR3: TGTGCCAGCAGTTTAGGGACAGGGGGCGCCCAGACCCAGTACTTC. It codes for CASSLGTGGAQTQYF.